This T cell receptor (beta chain) stems from a study of blood T cell repertoires in COVID-19. As for the study in general: Acute and convalescent COVID-19 samples came from the United States, Italy and Spain. T cells, B-cell-depleted T cells, or PBMCs provided the cDNA or gDNA that served as material.

Germline CDR1 SGHAT, CDR2 FQNNGV. The CDR3 extends over 13 amino acids. Trimming removed 4 bases from V and 4 bases from J, with 10 bases in between. Per the original methods: Amplification of reference gene primers was used by the study to estimate nucleated cell counts. Some clones are missing from TCRdb's copy, which holds only in-frame ones; the method was immunoSEQ multiplex PCR. The V and J calls and clone size come from that table; D and trimming were worked out from the DNA. In the table there are under 200,000 clones, about 85% of which are singletons. The material sequenced was peripheral blood. The chain combines TRBV11-2 with TRBJ1-2; no firm D call. The sequence was collected from a man in his fifties or sixties with active or convalescent COVID-19. The CDR3, as DNA: TGTGCCAGCAGCTCATGGAGTCTCTATGGCTACACCTTC. It is translated as CASSSWSLYGYTF.